This T cell receptor beta chain is from a study of cytotoxic CD8 clonotypes in ibrutinib-treated CLL. Background on the study: Among the patients, more than ten presented as relapsed/refractory and around 15 as treatment-naive; fewer than 18 showed unmutated IGHV. The study's findings and limits: Baseline-level clonality went beyond age-matched healthy donors and moved in step with circulating CD8+ T-cell counts. Elevated clonality accompanied ibrutinib response, with a return toward baseline values at progression.

The table came from immunoSEQ multiplex PCR; TCRdb's copy has only in-frame clones and leaves some out. The sample shows just over 200,000 clones, 79% of them seen only once. This CDR3 spans 17 amino acids. CDR1 and CDR2 from the germline V gene are MDHEN and SYDVKM. The junction had 12 bases not matched to a gene; V was cut back by 5 bases and J by 6 bases. This clone occurred once. Its antigen is as yet unknown. The clonotype was recovered from a human donor with chronic lymphocytic leukemia. The specimen comprised PBMCs, sampled after 12 months of ibrutinib treatment. The chain uses TRBV28 and TRBJ2-2; TRBD2 matches at 10 bases. The DNA of the CDR3 is TGTGCCAGCAGTCCGCGACAGTGGAGCGGGAGGGCCGGGGAGCTGTTTTTT. This gives the protein CASSPRQWSGRAGELFF.